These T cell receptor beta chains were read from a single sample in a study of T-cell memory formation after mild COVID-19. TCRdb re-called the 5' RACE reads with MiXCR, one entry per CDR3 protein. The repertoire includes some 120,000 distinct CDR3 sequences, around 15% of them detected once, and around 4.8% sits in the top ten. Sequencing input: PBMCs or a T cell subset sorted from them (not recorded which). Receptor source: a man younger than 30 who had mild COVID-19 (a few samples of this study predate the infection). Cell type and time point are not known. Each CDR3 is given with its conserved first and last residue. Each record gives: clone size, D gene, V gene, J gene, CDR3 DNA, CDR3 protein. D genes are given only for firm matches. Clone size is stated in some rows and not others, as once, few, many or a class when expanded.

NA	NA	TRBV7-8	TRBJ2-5	TGTGCCAGCAGCTTAGAACAAGAGACCCAGTACTTC	CASSLEQETQYF
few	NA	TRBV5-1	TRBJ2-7	TGCGCCAGCAGCAACGGGAAGCGCAGCTCCTACGAGCAGTACTTC	CASSNGKRSSYEQYF
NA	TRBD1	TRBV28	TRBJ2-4	TGTGCCAGCAGTCGGGCGGGACAGGGGGTACCGGCCAAAAACATTCAGTACTTC	CASSRAGQGVPAKNIQYF
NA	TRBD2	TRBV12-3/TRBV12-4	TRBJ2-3	TGTGCCAGCAACCGGGACTATTACTCAGATACGCAGTATTTT	CASNRDYYSDTQYF
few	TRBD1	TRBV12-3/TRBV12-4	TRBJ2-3	TGTGCCAGCAGTTTGCGGGGACAGGGGGTGTTTTGGGGCACAGATACGCAGTATTTT	CASSLRGQGVFWGTDTQYF
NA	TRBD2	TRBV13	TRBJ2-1	TGTGCCAGCAGCATCCCGAGCGGGGGGGTTCCCTACAATGAGCAGTTCTTC	CASSIPSGGVPYNEQFF
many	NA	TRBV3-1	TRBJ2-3	TGTGCCAGCAGCAGGCGAGGGGGGACCACAGATACGCAGTATTTT	CASSRRGGTTDTQYF
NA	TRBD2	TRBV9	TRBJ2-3	TGTGCCAGCAGCGGGAGGGAGGGGAGCACAGATACGCAGTATTTT	CASSGREGSTDTQYF
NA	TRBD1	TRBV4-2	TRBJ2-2	TGTGCCAGCAGCCAAGACATCCGGGACAGCACGAGGAACACCGGGGAGCTGTTTTTT	CASSQDIRDSTRNTGELFF
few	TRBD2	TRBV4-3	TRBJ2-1	TGCGCCAGCAGCCAAGATTCCGGGACTAGTAAGTTCTTC	CASSQDSGTSKFF
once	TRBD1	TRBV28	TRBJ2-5	TGTGCCAGCAGTTGGGGGACAGGGGGATTAGAGACACAGTACTTC	CASSWGTGGLETQYF
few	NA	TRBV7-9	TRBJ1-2	TGTGCCAGCAGCCCCCGACAGAGAGGCTACACCTTC	CASSPRQRGYTF
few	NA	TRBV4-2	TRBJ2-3	TGTGCCAGCAGCCAAGGCCAGGCAGATACGCAGTATTTT	CASSQGQADTQYF
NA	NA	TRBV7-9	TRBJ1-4	TGTGCCAGCAGCCTACCGGGGGGGAGACTGTTTTTT	CASSLPGGRLFF
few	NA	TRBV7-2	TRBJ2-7	TGTGCCAGCAGCCCACAATCATCGGACGGCGAGCAGTACTTC	CASSPQSSDGEQYF
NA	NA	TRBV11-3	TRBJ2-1	TGTGCCAGCAGCTTAGCCGCACTTGGACATGAGCAGTTCTTC	CASSLAALGHEQFF
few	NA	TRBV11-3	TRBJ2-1	TGTGCCAGCAGCTTACTGGGTCGGAATGAGCAGTTCTTC	CASSLLGRNEQFF
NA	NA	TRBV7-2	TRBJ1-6	TGTGCCCTGGGGGCAGGGCGGGATTCACCCCTCCACTTT	CALGAGRDSPLHF
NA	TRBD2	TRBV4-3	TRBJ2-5	TGCGCCAGCAGCCGAGATCCTAGCGGGGGATGGGAGACCCAGTACTTC	CASSRDPSGGWETQYF
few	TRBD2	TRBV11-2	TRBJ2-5	TGTGCCAGCAGCTTTCTAGCGGGGGGGCCGGAGACCCAGTACTTC	CASSFLAGGPETQYF
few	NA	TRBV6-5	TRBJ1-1	TGTGCCAGCAGTTACGCCTCTGGACGGACTGAAGCTTTCTTT	CASSYASGRTEAFF
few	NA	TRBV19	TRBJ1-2	TGTGCCAGCGACGACGGACAGTCGGCTGGCTACACCTTC	CASDDGQSAGYTF